A single sample is the source of the 28 T cell receptor beta chains below, sequenced in a study of blood T cells in healthy people across ages. Combining a sample-barcoded 5' primer with a J-beta primer mix, a second PCR ran for about 7 to 12 cycles. TCRdb re-derived calls from the 5' RACE reads in MiXCR, one entry per CDR3 protein. Here the sample spans about 800,000 distinct CDR3 sequences, just under 25% being singletons. The sample was also reused in another study, on T cells of mothers and their children.

Sequencing used blood. These receptors all come from a boy younger than 18 in good health.

This clonotype has just a few counts. The chain uses TRBV20-1 and TRBJ2-1, with D possibly TRBD2 on 8 matching bases. With 6 bases removed from V and 6 bases from J, the gap between germline ends came to 33 bases. From germline, CDR1 is DFQATT and CDR2 SNEGSKA (reference sequence). The CDR3 sequence is 19 residues long. This CDR3 reads CSAEPQGETGLVFPNEQFF. DNA for the CDR3: TGCAGTGCCGAACCTCAGGGGGAAACGGGACTAGTCTTCCCCAATGAGCAGTTCTTC.

This clonotype has just a few counts. The chain joins TRBV27 to TRBJ1-5; D not certain. This CDR3 has 14 residues. Germline assignment: CDR1 MNHEY and CDR2 SMNVEV (reference sequence). Trimming left V 2 bases short and J 5 bases short, with 10 bases between. In DNA, the CDR3 is TGTGCCAGCAGTTTAGAAGGGCGCGATCAGCCCCAGCATTTT. Its protein product is CASSLEGRDQPQHF.

V and J are TRBV2 and TRBJ1-4; no clear D. The length of the CDR3 is 13 residues. CDR1 is SNHLY, CDR2 FYNNEI, per germline. V lost 10 bases and J 4 bases, leaving 13 bases between the germline ends. CDR3 in DNA: TGTGCCACGCTAGGCTTTGATAATGAAAAACTGTTTTTT. It translates to CATLGFDNEKLFF.

This clonotype was found a few times. This chain connects TRBV5-1 to TRBJ1-4, with D perhaps TRBD1 (6 bases). From germline, CDR1 is SGHRS and CDR2 YFSETQ. Trimming took 6 bases from V and 0 from J, leaving 12 bases between them. CDR3 length: 15 amino acids. CDR3 protein: CASKETGTTNEKLFF. In DNA, the CDR3 is TGCGCCAGCAAGGAAACAGGGACAACTAATGAAAAACTGTTTTTT.

This clonotype occurred once. V is TRBV18 and J is TRBJ2-3; 8 bases match TRBD2. The V gene end was trimmed by 1 base and the J gene end by 1 base; junction bases not matched to a gene: 1. In germline, CDR1 is KGHSH, CDR2 LQKENI. CDR3 length: 15 residues. The CDR3 protein is CASSPLLAGTDTQYF. DNA for the CDR3: TGTGCCAGCTCACCACTACTAGCGGGCACAGATACGCAGTATTTT.

About this clonotype: Its ends do not fully match the called genes, so a read error is possible. V is TRBV12-3 or TRBV12-4 and J is TRBJ2-3, with D possibly matching TRBD1 (5 bases). The CDR3 has 14 residues. CDR3 amino acids: CASSRGRSTDAQYF. For the CDR3, the DNA is TGTGCCAGCAGTAGGGGCAGGAGCACAGATGCGCAGTATTTT.

Regarding this clonotype: At one end the junction does not follow the germline gene, possibly because of a read error. The genes are TRBV15 and TRBJ2-7, with TRBD1 as a possible D gene (5 bases). The CDR3 loop spans 14 amino acids. Germline values: CDR1 LNHNV, CDR2 YYDKDF (reference sequence). The CDR3, as DNA: TGTGCCTCCAGCAGGGCTCCTGGTAGCTACGAGCAGTACTTC. Translating it yields CASSRAPGSYEQYF.

Remarks on this clonotype: The junction departs from the called germline gene at one end, perhaps through a read error. The chain combines TRBV20-1 with TRBJ1-5, with TRBD1 as a possible D gene (6 bases). The germline gives CDR1 DFQATT, CDR2 SNEGSKA (reference sequence). The CDR3 length is 15 residues. CDR3 in amino acids: CSVTSSWGPNQRQHF. The CDR3 nucleotides are TGCAGTGTCACGTCCTCTTGGGGGCCCAATCAGCGCCAGCATTTT.

This clonotype was counted between two and nine times. The gene calls are TRBV12-3 or TRBV12-4 and TRBJ2-5; 8 bases fit TRBD2. The J call could be wrong; TRBJ2-7 is a better fit for the DNA end. The CDR3 sequence is 14 residues long. CDR3: CASSFDTSGYEQYF. CDR3 nucleotides: TGTGCCAGCAGTTTTGATACTAGCGGCTACGAGCAGTACTTC.

For this clonotype: Germline is not matched at one junction end, which may reflect a read error. The rearrangement links TRBV20-1 to TRBJ2-6; D might be TRBD2 (6 bases). The CDR3 has 11 residues. In germline, CDR1 is DFQATT, CDR2 SNEGSKA (reference sequence). The CDR3 protein is CSARDWASDRF. The CDR3 DNA is TGCAGTGCTAGAGATTGGGCTAGCGACAGATTC.

J is TRBJ1-4 and V is TRBV28; perhaps TRBD1 as D (5 bases). Germline assignment: CDR1 MDHEN and CDR2 SYDVKM. V lost 0 bases to trimming and J lost 8 bases, with 10 bases between them. The CDR3 consists of 14 residues. Written as DNA, the CDR3 is TGTGCCAGCAGTTTATGGCAGGGTCGAGAAAAACTGTTTTTT. Translating gives CASSLWQGREKLFF.

A note on this clonotype: The germline gene is not matched at one end of the junction; a read error may be the cause. The rearrangement links TRBV9 to TRBJ1-4; the D is unclear. This CDR3 has 14 amino acids. Germline V CDR1 and CDR2: SGDLS, YYNGEE. As DNA, the CDR3 is TGTGCCAGCAGCGTAGAAAGCATTAATGAAAAACCGTTTTTT. Amino acid sequence: CASSVESINEKPFF.

The chain combines TRBV4-3 with TRBJ1-1; possible D gene TRBD1, 6 bases. CDR1 is LGHNA and CDR2 is YSLEER in the germline V gene. Trimming took 0 bases from V and 3 from J, leaving 17 bases between them. CDR3 length: 17 amino acids. CDR3 sequence reads: CASSQDPLAGVHTEAFF. CDR3 DNA: TGCGCCAGCAGCCAAGATCCCTTGGCAGGGGTCCACACTGAAGCTTTCTTT.

This clonotype was found a few times. V gene TRBV6-2 or TRBV6-3 combines with J gene TRBJ2-1; 8 bases align to TRBD2. Trimming at V came to 10 bases and at J to 10 bases, leaving 9 bases not matched to a gene. The CDR3 runs to 12 residues. In germline, CDR1 is MNHEY, CDR2 SVGEGT. The CDR3 protein is CATWGTSLEQFF. CDR3 bases: TGTGCCACCTGGGGGACTAGTTTAGAGCAGTTCTTC.

V and J are TRBV24-1 and TRBJ1-4; 9 bases are a match to TRBD1. V gave up 2 bases and J gave up 5 bases; unmatched junction bases: 2. This CDR3 is 15 amino acids long. From germline, CDR1 is KGHDR and CDR2 SFDVKD. As DNA, the CDR3 is TGTGCCACCAGTGATTATGGGACAGGGAATGAAAAACTGTTTTTT. Amino acid sequence: CATSDYGTGNEKLFF.

This clonotype turned up a few times. Here the CDR3 DNA reads TGTGCTACCGAGGGAAACACCGGGGAGCTGTTTTTT. It codes for CATEGNTGELFF. The chain uses TRBV24-1 and TRBJ2-2, with D possibly TRBD2 on 5 matching bases. CDR3 size: 12 residues. CDR1 KGHDR and CDR2 SFDVKD come from the germline V gene.

The CDR3 region is CASSGSRTTTNEKLFF. The CDR3 DNA follows: TGTGCCAGCAGCGGAAGCAGGACCACAACTAATGAAAAACTGTTTTTT. This rearrangement joins TRBV28 to TRBJ1-4; no definite D call. The CDR3 totals 16 residues. V was cut by 6 bases and J by 0 bases, with 14 bases left in between. Looked up from germline, CDR1 is MDHEN and CDR2 is SYDVKM.

V is TRBV4-2 and J is TRBJ2-2; 7 nucleotides align to TRBD2. In germline, CDR1 is LGHNA, CDR2 YNFKEQ. CDR3 length: 16 residues. Losses at the gene ends were 1 base for V and 3 bases for J; bases not matched to a gene: 5. The CDR3 reads CASSQAGLGDTGELFF. The CDR3 DNA sequence: TGTGCCAGCAGCCAAGCTGGACTAGGCGACACCGGGGAGCTGTTTTTT.

The gene calls are TRBV7-9 and TRBJ2-5; D is undetermined. This CDR3 region has 12 residues. V was trimmed by 5 bases and J by 3 bases, leaving 7 bases between them. The V gene's germline CDR1 is SEHNR and CDR2 FQNEAQ (reference sequence). For the CDR3, the DNA is TGTGCCAGCAGCGGGTCGGAAGAGACCCAGTACTTC. It specifies CASSGSEETQYF.

The chain uses TRBV24-1 and TRBJ1-2, with D uncertain. Germline V gene lookup returns CDR1 KGHDR and CDR2 SFDVKD. Trimming cost V 0 bases and J 3 bases, with 4 bases left between them. The CDR3 contains 13 residues. The CDR3 nucleotides are TGTGCCACCAGTGATTTGCAATACTATGGCTACACCTTC. Residues: CATSDLQYYGYTF.

This chain links TRBV14 with TRBJ2-5; a weak D match, TRBD2 (5 bases). The CDR3 sequence is 15 residues long. Germline CDR1 and CDR2: SGHDN and FVKESK. V dropped 0 bases and J dropped 5 bases, with 13 bases sitting between them. As DNA, the CDR3 is TGTGCCAGCAGCCAAGAAATGGCGAGGACTGAGACCCAGTACTTC. Residues: CASSQEMARTETQYF.

The V gene is TRBV29-1, the J gene TRBJ2-7; D remains ambiguous. The CDR3 sequence is 11 residues long. Per germline, CDR1 SQVTM and CDR2 ANQGSEA. V was trimmed by 6 bases and J by 0 bases, leaving 6 bases between them. CDR3 nucleotide sequence: TGCAGCGTCCTCCTCTCCTACGAGCAGTACTTC. Its translation is CSVLLSYEQYF.

This clonotype appeared a few times. The V and J genes are TRBV28 and TRBJ2-1, with D possibly TRBD2 on 5 matching bases. The assigned J gene may be wrong: the sequence end matches TRBJ2-7 better. Germline V gives CDR1 MDHEN, CDR2 SYDVKM. This CDR3 is 14 amino acids long. CDR3 residues: CASSLFWWRVEQYF. The CDR3 DNA sequence: TGTGCCAGCAGTTTATTTTGGTGGCGGGTCGAGCAGTACTTC.

The genes are TRBV27 and TRBJ2-2; tentatively, D is TRBD1 (6 bases). V was clipped by 6 bases and J by 4 bases, with 12 bases between them. Germline lookup yields CDR1 MNHEY and CDR2 SMNVEV (reference sequence). The CDR3 spans 14 residues. CDR3 bases: TGTGCCAGCAGAATGACAGGAACCACCGGGGAGCTGTTTTTT. Its translation: CASRMTGTTGELFF.

The chain joins TRBV5-1 to TRBJ2-1; TRBD2 matches at 12 bases. The germline V gene has CDR1 SGHRS and CDR2 YFSETQ. V gave up 2 bases and J gave up 7 bases; unmatched junction bases: 1. The CDR3 sequence is 14 residues long. In DNA, the CDR3 is TGCGCCAGCAGCTTCACTAGCGGGAGGAATGAGCAGTTCTTC. Its translation is CASSFTSGRNEQFF.

The chain recombines TRBV29-1 with TRBJ2-7, with 10 bases fitting TRBD2. Germline assignment: CDR1 SQVTM and CDR2 ANQGSEA. The junction had 4 bases not matched to a gene; V was cut back by 2 bases and J by 6 bases. This CDR3 has 13 residues. The CDR3 reads CSVEQLAGSEQYF. As DNA, the CDR3 is TGCAGCGTTGAACAACTAGCGGGAAGCGAGCAGTACTTC.

This clonotype was seen many times. This chain connects TRBV4-3 to TRBJ1-6; D perhaps matches TRBD1 (5 bases). This CDR3 region has 15 residues. From germline, CDR1 is LGHNA and CDR2 YSLEER. V lost 0 bases and J lost 10, with 13 bases in between. The CDR3 DNA is TGCGCCAGCAGCCAAGATCGGGGCTCCCGCTCACCCCTCCACTTT. It specifies CASSQDRGSRSPLHF.

The chain links TRBV4-3 to TRBJ1-5; D is unclear. The CDR3 has 15 residues. Germline lookup yields CDR1 LGHNA and CDR2 YSLEER. Trimming took off 5 bases at V and 0 bases at J, with 11 bases between the two ends. The CDR3 is CASSLQPYSNQPQHF. The CDR3 DNA reads TGCGCCAGCAGCTTACAGCCTTATAGCAATCAGCCCCAGCATTTT.